This T cell receptor beta chain was found in a study of CD4+ T cells in melanoma. Profiled with immunoSEQ multiplex PCR; TCRdb holds only in-frame clones, not every one. The sample contains roughly 120,000 clones, over 80% of which appear only once. Sequenced: peripheral blood. The sequence was obtained from a human donor with melanoma.

In nucleotides, the CDR3 is TGTGCCAGCAGCTTAGAAGTTAGCACAGATACGCAGTATTTT. This gives the protein CASSLEVSTDTQYF. The chain joins TRBV7-2 to TRBJ2-3; D not certain. V lost 1 base and J lost 0, with 5 bases in between. Per the germline V gene, CDR1 is SGHTA and CDR2 is FQGNSA. This CDR3 comprises 14 residues.